This T cell receptor beta chain was observed in a study of T cells in Graves' hyperthyroidism and ophthalmopathy. Overall study: Prior to any treatment, at the point of initial diagnosis, peripheral blood was collected.

The ends were cut back, 1 base at V and 5 bases at J, with 5 bases in the middle. Germline values: CDR1 GTSNPN, CDR2 SVGIG (reference sequence). This CDR3 is 11 amino acids long. Regarding the study as a whole: Median prediction lead before ophthalmopathy onset was 6.5 to 7 months with the model. Ophthalmopathy could be told apart from stable hyperthyroidism with a 13 V-J model.

Amplified TCR beta CDR3 regions came from RNA transcripts. Using the HTBI primer set, a first-round RT-PCR was run on the TCR CDR3. TCRdb re-called the multiplex PCR reads through MiXCR, storing one row per CDR3 protein. Among hundreds of thousands of distinct CDR3 sequences listed, approximately 15% were seen once. Many counts were recorded for this clonotype. Antigen specificity is unknown. What was sequenced was blood. The sequence was obtained from a woman aged 18 to 35 with Graves' hyperthyroidism. This chain uses TRBV30 with TRBJ2-5, with D unresolved. CDR3 bases: TGTGCCTGGAGTGCTTGGGAGACCCAGTACTTC. Its translation: CAWSAWETQYF.